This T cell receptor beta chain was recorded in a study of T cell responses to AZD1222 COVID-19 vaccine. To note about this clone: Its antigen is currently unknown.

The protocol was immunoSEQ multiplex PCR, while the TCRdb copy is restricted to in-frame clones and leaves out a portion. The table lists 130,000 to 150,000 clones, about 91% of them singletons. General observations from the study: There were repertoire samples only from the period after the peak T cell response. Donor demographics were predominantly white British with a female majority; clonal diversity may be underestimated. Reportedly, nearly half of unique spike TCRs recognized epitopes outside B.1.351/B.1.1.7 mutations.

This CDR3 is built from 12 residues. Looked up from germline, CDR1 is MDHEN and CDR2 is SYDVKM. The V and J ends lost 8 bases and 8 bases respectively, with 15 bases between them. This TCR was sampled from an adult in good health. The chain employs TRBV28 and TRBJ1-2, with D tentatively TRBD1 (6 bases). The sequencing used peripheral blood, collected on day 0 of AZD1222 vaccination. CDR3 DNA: TGTGCCAGCCAGACAGGTGGAGAGGGCTACACCTTC. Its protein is CASQTGGEGYTF.